Here is one T cell receptor beta chain with its context. What it binds is unknown. Measured with immunoSEQ multiplex PCR; TCRdb has only the in-frame clones, and not every one. The sample comprises 1.6 million or so clones, approximately 98.5% of which are singletons, and around 0.38% rests with the top ten. The CDR3 consists of 13 residues. From germline, CDR1 is SNHLY and CDR2 FYNNEI. Trimming stripped 2 bases from V and 3 bases from J, with 8 bases between. The data belong to a study of shared clonotypes between healthy human individuals. Study context: Each donor's CD4 naive and CD4 memory cells filled three plates apiece, CD8 naive two, and CD8 memory one.

Study results and limitations: What rarefaction showed was incomplete sorted-subset sequencing despite large depth. The study found 4.5% to 6% of naive CD4 clonotypes shared across four donors. Non-shared clonotypes displayed generation probabilities falling below those of clonotypes present in all four donors.

V and J are TRBV2 and TRBJ2-7, with unresolved D. Sequencing was done on a sample of naive CD4+ T cells sorted from blood. The subset was: CD45RA+ positively selected. This sequence originates from a man between 25 and 39 years old in good health. This chain's CDR3 is CASSESSGYEQYF. CDR3 DNA: TGTGCCAGCAGTGAAAGTTCAGGCTACGAGCAGTACTTC. Drawing the rest from reference TRBV2 and TRBJ2-7, the complete variable domain is EPEVTQTPSHQVTQMGQEVILRCVPISNHLYFYWYRQILGQKVEFLVSFYNNEISEKSEIFDDQFSVERPDGSNFTLKIRSTKLEDSAMYFCASSESSGYEQYFGPGTRLTVT.